These 17 T cell receptor beta chains share one sample of origin, sequenced in a study of cytomegalovirus exposure and HLA in healthy donors. Here immunoSEQ multiplex PCR was the method, and the copy in TCRdb shows in-frame clones only, minus some. The data contain around 120,000 clones, approximately 89% of them singletons. Sequencing input: PBMCs. Every receptor here comes from a man younger than 35 in good health and CMV-seronegative.

The table lists this clone with a count of one. The chain combines TRBV19 with TRBJ2-7; possible D gene TRBD1, 6 bases. This CDR3 is built from 16 residues. CDR1 LNHDA and CDR2 SQIVND come from the germline V gene (reference sequence). The V and J ends lost 3 bases and 4 bases respectively, with 19 bases between them. CDR3: CASSMMGAGKGYEQYF. CDR3 sequence (DNA): TGTGCCAGTAGTATGATGGGGGCAGGGAAAGGTTACGAGCAGTACTTC.

The CDR3 reads CASSSRDLQFF. For the CDR3, the DNA is TGTGCCAGCAGCTCCCGGGACTTGCAGTTCTTC. This chain links TRBV7-8 with TRBJ2-1, with a tentative D call TRBD2 (6 bases). The germline V gene encodes CDR1 SGHVS and CDR2 FQNEAQ. The CDR3 covers 11 residues. Trimming removed 4 bases from V and 12 bases from J, with 10 bases in between.

The chain is built from TRBV5-1 and TRBJ2-1; 7 nucleotides line up with TRBD2. Germline V gene sequence: CDR1 SGHRS, CDR2 YFSETQ. The V segment lost 4 bases and the J segment 6 bases; nucleotides outside the gene matches: 13. The length of the CDR3 is 16 residues. The CDR3 sequence is CASSPVWAGEINEQFF. CDR3 DNA: TGCGCCAGCAGCCCCGTCTGGGCGGGAGAGATCAATGAGCAGTTCTTC.

The chain has TRBV6-1 and TRBJ2-3; 8 bases align to TRBD1. V lost 3 bases to trimming and J lost 0 bases; unmatched junction nucleotides: 8. The germline V gene has CDR1 MNHNS and CDR2 SASEGT. The length of the CDR3 is 17 residues. CDR3 in amino acids: CASSEEPGQASTDTQYF. The CDR3 nucleotides are TGTGCCAGCAGTGAGGAACCGGGACAGGCCAGCACAGATACGCAGTATTTT.

This chain joins TRBV7-2 and TRBJ2-3; tentatively, D is TRBD2 (6 bases). The V and J ends lost 1 base and 4 bases respectively, with 9 bases between them. The CDR3 spans 14 residues. CDR1 and CDR2 from the germline V gene are SGHTA and FQGNSA. CDR3 protein: CASSLGGISDTQYF. The CDR3 bases are TGTGCCAGCAGCTTAGGCGGGATTTCAGATACGCAGTATTTT.

V and J are TRBV7-9 and TRBJ2-5, with 9 bases aligning to TRBD1. This CDR3 contains 15 residues. V was clipped by 5 bases and J by 5 bases; unmatched bases: 9. Per germline, CDR1 SEHNR and CDR2 FQNEAQ (reference sequence). CDR3 DNA sequence: TGTGCCAGCAGCGGCCCAGACAGGGGGATCGAGACCCAGTACTTC. Protein sequence: CASSGPDRGIETQYF.

The V and J genes are TRBV27 and TRBJ1-2, with 8 bases aligning to TRBD1. The CDR3 length is 15 residues. Germline V CDR1 and CDR2: MNHEY, SMNVEV (reference sequence). V lost 6 bases to trimming and J lost 7 bases; unmatched junction nucleotides: 13. CDR3 sequence (DNA): TGTGCCAGCAGCCCTACACTCCAGGGGGCGCTTGGCTACACCTTC. This translates into CASSPTLQGALGYTF.

This sequence joins TRBV7-9 and TRBJ2-3; 8 nucleotides agree with TRBD2. There are 15 residues in the CDR3. The V segment lost 5 bases and the J segment 4 bases; nucleotides outside the gene matches: 8. Looked up from germline, CDR1 is SEHNR and CDR2 is FQNEAQ (reference sequence). The CDR3 DNA follows: TGTGCCAGCAGCCTATGGGGTAGCGGGGCAGATACGCAGTATTTT. As protein: CASSLWGSGADTQYF. Together with reference TRBV7-9 and TRBJ2-3, the CDR3 gives the full variable domain: DTGVSQNPRHKITKRGQNVTFRCDPISEHNRLYWYRQTLGQGPEFLTYFQNEAQLEKSRLLSDRFSAERPKGSFSTLEIQRTEQGDSAMYLCASSLWGSGADTQYFGPGTRLTVL.

V gene TRBV28 combines with J gene TRBJ2-7, with TRBD1 matching 8 bases. CDR1 is MDHEN and CDR2 is SYDVKM in the germline V gene. This CDR3 is built from 13 residues. Unmatched junction bases numbered 6, after V lost 7 bases and J lost 4 bases. The CDR3 nucleotides are TGTGCCAGCATCGGACAGGGTCGGTACGAGCAGTACTTC. Protein: CASIGQGRYEQYF.

This clone was counted at least ten times. This chain connects TRBV6-4 to TRBJ2-3; the match to TRBD2 covers 7 bases. Germline trimming cut 0 bases from V and 0 bases from J; bases unmatched to any gene: 6. This CDR3 contains 17 residues. Germline CDR1 reads MRHNA; CDR2 reads SNTAGT. CDR3 amino acids: CASSDSPGGGSTDTQYF. The CDR3 nucleotides read TGTGCCAGCAGTGACTCTCCGGGAGGCGGTAGCACAGATACGCAGTATTTT.

The chain joins TRBV6-1 to TRBJ1-1; TRBD1 is a possible D gene (5 bases). Between the trimmed V and J ends, which lost 7 bases and 7 bases, there was a span of 22 bases. The germline V gene encodes CDR1 MNHNS and CDR2 SASEGT. This CDR3 is 15 amino acids long. The CDR3 bases are TGTGCCAGCAATCTACAGGCTCTTACTTCATTTGAAGCTTTCTTT. This codes for CASNLQALTSFEAFF.

The genes are TRBV5-1 and TRBJ1-6, with D uncertain. Germline CDR1 SGHRS, CDR2 YFSETQ. The CDR3 has 16 amino acids. V was pared by 4 bases and J by 8 bases, with 19 bases between. The CDR3 loop is CASSRTPGRVDSPLHF. In DNA, the CDR3 is TGCGCCAGCAGCCGAACGCCTGGTAGAGTCGATTCACCCCTCCACTTT.

Here the CDR3 DNA reads TGTGCCAACTCGTCTATTCGCAATCAGCCCCAGCATTTT. Translating it yields CANSSIRNQPQHF. This chain connects TRBV11-3 to TRBJ1-5; D gene unclear. The CDR3 is 13 residues long. Trimming removed 10 bases at V and 2 bases at J, with 12 bases between. Germline lookup yields CDR1 SGHNT and CDR2 YENEEA. Based on the CDR3 plus reference TRBV11-3 and TRBJ1-5, the full variable domain is EAGVVQSPRYKIIEKKQPVAFWCNPISGHNTLYWYLQNLGQGPELLIRYENEEAVDDSQLPKDRFSAERLKGVDSTLKIQPAELGDSAVYLCANSSIRNQPQHFGDGTRLSIL.

Of note for this clone: The sample carries other DNA sequences with the same CDR3. This chain uses TRBV6-1 with TRBJ1-2; 8 nucleotides agree with TRBD1. Germline V gives CDR1 MNHNS, CDR2 SASEGT. CDR3 length equals 17 residues. V shed 3 bases, J shed 8 bases, and the junction held 17 bases outside the gene matches. The CDR3 loop reads CASSEGGTGLGMDGYTF. The CDR3 DNA sequence: TGTGCCAGCAGTGAGGGGGGGACAGGTCTAGGGATGGACGGCTACACCTTC.

The chain joins TRBV5-6 to TRBJ1-2; D is perhaps TRBD1 (6 bases). Germline V gene data show CDR1 as SGHDT and CDR2 as YYEEEE. V was pared by 0 bases and J by 0 bases, with 12 bases between. There are 16 residues in the CDR3. The CDR3 DNA reads TGTGCCAGCAGCTTGGGGTGGGGGCCCGCTAACTATGGCTACACCTTC. This sequence encodes CASSLGWGPANYGYTF.

The chain links TRBV4-2 to TRBJ1-3; 8 positions match TRBD1. The CDR3 covers 16 residues. CDR1 and CDR2 (germline): LGHNA, YNFKEQ. With V trimmed by 8 bases and J by 0 bases, 9 bases remained unmatched. CDR3 amino acids: CASVDREGTSGNTIYF. CDR3 nucleotides: TGTGCCAGCGTGGACAGGGAGGGGACCTCTGGAAACACCATATATTTT.

This clone was observed many times. The chain couples TRBV27 to TRBJ2-3; 8 nucleotides line up with TRBD2. V lost 2 bases to trimming and J lost 5 bases; unmatched junction nucleotides: 6. CDR3 length equals 15 residues. Germline CDR1 is MNHEY and CDR2 is SMNVEV (reference sequence). The CDR3 coding sequence is TGTGCCAGCAGTTTAATAGCGGGATCTATAGATACGCAGTATTTT. This translates into CASSLIAGSIDTQYF.